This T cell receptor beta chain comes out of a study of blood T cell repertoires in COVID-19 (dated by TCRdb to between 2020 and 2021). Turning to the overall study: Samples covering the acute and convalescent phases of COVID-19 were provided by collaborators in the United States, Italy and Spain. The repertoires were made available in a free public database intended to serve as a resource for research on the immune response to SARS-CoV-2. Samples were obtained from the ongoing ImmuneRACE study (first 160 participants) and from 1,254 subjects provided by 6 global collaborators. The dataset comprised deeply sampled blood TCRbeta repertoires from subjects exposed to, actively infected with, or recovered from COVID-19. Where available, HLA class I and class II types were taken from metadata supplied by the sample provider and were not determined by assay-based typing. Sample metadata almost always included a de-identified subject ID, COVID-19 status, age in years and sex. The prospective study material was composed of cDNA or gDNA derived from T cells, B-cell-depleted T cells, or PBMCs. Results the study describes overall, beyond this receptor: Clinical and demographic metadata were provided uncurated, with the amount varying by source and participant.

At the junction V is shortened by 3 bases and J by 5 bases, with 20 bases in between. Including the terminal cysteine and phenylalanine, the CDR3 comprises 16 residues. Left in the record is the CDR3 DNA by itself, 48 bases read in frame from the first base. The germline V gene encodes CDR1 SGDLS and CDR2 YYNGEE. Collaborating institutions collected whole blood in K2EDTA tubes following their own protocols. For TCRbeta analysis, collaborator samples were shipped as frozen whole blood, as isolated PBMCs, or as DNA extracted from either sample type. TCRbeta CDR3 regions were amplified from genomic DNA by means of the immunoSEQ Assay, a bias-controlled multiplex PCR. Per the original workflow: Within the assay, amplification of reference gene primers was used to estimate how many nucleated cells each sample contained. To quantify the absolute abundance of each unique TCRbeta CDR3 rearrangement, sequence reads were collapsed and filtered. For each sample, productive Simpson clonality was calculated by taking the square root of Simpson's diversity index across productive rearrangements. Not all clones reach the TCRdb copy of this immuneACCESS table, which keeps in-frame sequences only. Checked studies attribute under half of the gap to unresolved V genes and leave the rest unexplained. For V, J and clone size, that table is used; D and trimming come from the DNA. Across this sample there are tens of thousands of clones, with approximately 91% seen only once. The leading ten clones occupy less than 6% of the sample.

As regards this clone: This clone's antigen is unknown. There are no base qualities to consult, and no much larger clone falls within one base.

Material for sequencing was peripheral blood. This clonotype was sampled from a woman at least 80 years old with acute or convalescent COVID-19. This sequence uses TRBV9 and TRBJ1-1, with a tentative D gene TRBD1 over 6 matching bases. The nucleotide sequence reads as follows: TGTGCCAGCAGCGGACCAACAGGGCGATGGGAGACTGAAGCTTTCTTT. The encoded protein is CASSGPTGRWETEAFF.